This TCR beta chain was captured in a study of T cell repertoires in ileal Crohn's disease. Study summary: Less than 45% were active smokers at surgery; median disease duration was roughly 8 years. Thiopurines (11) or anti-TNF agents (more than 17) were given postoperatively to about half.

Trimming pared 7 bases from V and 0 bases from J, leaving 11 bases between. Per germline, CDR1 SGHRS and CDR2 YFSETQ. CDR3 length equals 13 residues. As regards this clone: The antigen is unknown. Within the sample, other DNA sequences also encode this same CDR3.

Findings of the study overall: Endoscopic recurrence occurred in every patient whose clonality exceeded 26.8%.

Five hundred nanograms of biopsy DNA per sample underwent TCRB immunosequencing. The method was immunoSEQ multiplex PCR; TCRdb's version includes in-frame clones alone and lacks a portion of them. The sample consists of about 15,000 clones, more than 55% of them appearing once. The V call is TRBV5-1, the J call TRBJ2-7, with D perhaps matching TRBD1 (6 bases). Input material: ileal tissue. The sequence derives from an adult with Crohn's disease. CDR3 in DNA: TGCGCCAGCTCCAAGGGGGACTCCTACGAGCAGTACTTC. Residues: CASSKGDSYEQYF.